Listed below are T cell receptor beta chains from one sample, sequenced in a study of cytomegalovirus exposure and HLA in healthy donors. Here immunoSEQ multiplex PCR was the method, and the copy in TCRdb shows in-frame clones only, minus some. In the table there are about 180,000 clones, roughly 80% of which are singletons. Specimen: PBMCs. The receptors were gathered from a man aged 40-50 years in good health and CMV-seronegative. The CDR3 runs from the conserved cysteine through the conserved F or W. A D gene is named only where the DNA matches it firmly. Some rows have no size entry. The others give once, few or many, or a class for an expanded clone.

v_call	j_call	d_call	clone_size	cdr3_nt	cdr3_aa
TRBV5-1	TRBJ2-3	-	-	TGCGCCAGCAGCTTGCTAGCGTCAGATACGCAGTATTTT	CASSLLASDTQYF
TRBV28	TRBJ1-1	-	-	TGTGCCAGCAGTTTAGTTGTGGCGGGTGAAGCTTTCTTT	CASSLVVAGEAFF
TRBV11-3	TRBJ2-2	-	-	TGTGCCAGCAGCCTCCCGGGTCCTGGCACCGGGGAGCTGTTTTTT	CASSLPGPGTGELFF
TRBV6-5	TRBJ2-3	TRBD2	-	TGTGCCAGCAAGAATAGCGGGGGCTTAGATACGCAGTATTTT	CASKNSGGLDTQYF
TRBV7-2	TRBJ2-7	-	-	TGTGCCAGCAGCCCAGCGGCTGCCTCCTACGAGCAGTACTTC	CASSPAAASYEQYF
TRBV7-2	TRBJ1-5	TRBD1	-	TGTGCCAGCAGCTCACAGGGGAGAAGCAATCAGCCCCAGCATTTT	CASSSQGRSNQPQHF
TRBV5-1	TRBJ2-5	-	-	TGCGCCAGCAGCGGGACTTCACGGGAGACCCAGTACTTC	CASSGTSRETQYF
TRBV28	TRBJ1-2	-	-	TGTGCCAGCACTTCCCCATACAGGGATGAACGCACCTTC	CASTSPYRDERTF
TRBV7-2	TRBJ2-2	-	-	TGTGCCAGCAGCTCCAGGGACACCGGGGAGCTGTTTTTT	CASSSRDTGELFF
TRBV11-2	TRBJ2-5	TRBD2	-	TGTGCCAGCAGCGGACTAGTCCAAGAGACCCAGTACTTC	CASSGLVQETQYF
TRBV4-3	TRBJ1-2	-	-	TGCGCCAGCAGCCAAGATCGGACAAACTATGGCTACACCTTC	CASSQDRTNYGYTF
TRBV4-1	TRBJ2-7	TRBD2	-	TGCGCCAGCAGCCGACTAGCGGGGGCCGGGGAGCAGTACTTC	CASSRLAGAGEQYF
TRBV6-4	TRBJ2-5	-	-	TGTGCCAGCAGTGACGGCCCGCAGGGGACCCAGTACTTC	CASSDGPQGTQYF
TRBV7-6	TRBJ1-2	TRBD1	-	TGTGCCAGCAGCCCCGGACAGGGAAACTATGGCTACACCTTC	CASSPGQGNYGYTF
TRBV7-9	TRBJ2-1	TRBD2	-	TGTGCCAGCAGCTTAGGGGGGACTAGGGTTCGGTATGAGCAGTTCTTC	CASSLGGTRVRYEQFF
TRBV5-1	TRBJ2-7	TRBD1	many	TGCGCCAGCAGCATGAATCCACCGGGACAGTCCTACGAGCAGTACTTC	CASSMNPPGQSYEQYF
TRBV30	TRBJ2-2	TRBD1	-	TGTGCCTGGAGTGTACTAGGAACAGGGGGCTTCGGGGAGCTGTTTTTT	CAWSVLGTGGFGELFF
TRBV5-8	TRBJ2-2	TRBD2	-	TGTGCCAGCAGCTTATCCCTAGCGGGAGGATCCGGGGAGCTGTTTTTT	CASSLSLAGGSGELFF
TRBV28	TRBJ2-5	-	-	TGTGCCAGCAGTTTACTTCGCCAAGAGACCCAGTACTTC	CASSLLRQETQYF
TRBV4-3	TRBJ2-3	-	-	TGCGCCAGCAGCCAAGTTCAACGTTTGAAGCTTGCGGCGGGGTACACAGATACGCAGTATTTT	CASSQVQRLKLAAGYTDTQYF
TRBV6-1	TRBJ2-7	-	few	TGTGCCAGCAGTGTAGCACAGGGCTCGCCCTACGAGCAGTACTTC	CASSVAQGSPYEQYF
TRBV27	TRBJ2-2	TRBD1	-	TGTGCCAGCAGCCGTCGGGACAGCAACACCGGGGAGCTGTTTTTT	CASSRRDSNTGELFF
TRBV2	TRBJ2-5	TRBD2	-	TGTGCCAGCAAAGGGCCGGGGGGGCTTTTTTCGGGGGAGACCCAGTACTTC	CASKGPGGLFSGETQYF
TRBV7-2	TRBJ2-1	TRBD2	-	TGTGCCAGCAGCTTACAAATAGCGGGTAACAATGAGCAGTTCTTC	CASSLQIAGNNEQFF
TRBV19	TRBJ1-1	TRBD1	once	TGTGCCAGTAGTACCCCGGGACAGGGGGAAGCTTTCTTT	CASSTPGQGEAFF
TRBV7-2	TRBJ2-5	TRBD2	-	TGTGCCAGCAGCTTAGGTCCGACTAGCGGGGGGCAAGAGACCCAGTACTTC	CASSLGPTSGGQETQYF
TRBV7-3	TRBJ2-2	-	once	TGTGCCAGCAGCTTGCAGGGGGGAGACGGGGAGCTGTTTTTT	CASSLQGGDGELFF
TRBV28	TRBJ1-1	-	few	TGTGCCAGCAGGTTAGAAAGGCTGACAGCTGAAGCTTTCTTT	CASRLERLTAEAFF
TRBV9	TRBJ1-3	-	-	TGTGCCAGCAGCGTAGAGGACGGAGGGGCTGGAAACACCATATATTTT	CASSVEDGGAGNTIYF
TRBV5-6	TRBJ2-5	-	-	TGTGCCAGCAGCCCCGGTTGGCCAAGAGGAGAGACCCAGTACTTC	CASSPGWPRGETQYF
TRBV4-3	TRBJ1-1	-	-	TGCGCCAGCAGCCAAGATCGGTCGGGAGGTAGGCGAAGCACTGAAGCTTTCTTT	CASSQDRSGGRRSTEAFF
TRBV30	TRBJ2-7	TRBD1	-	TGTGCCTCCACAGGACAGGACCGTTCCTACGAGCAGTACTTC	CASTGQDRSYEQYF
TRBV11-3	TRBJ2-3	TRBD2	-	TGTGCCAGCAGCTCCCGCGGGAGAGGGGCAGATACGCAGTATTTT	CASSSRGRGADTQYF
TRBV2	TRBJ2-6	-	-	TGTGCCAGCCACCTCCAGCGAGGAGCCTCCGGGGCCAACGTCCTGACTTTC	CASHLQRGASGANVLTF
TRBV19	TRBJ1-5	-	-	TGTGCCAGTAGTATCTTTGGGGCAGGTGGCAACCAGCCCCAGCATTTT	CASSIFGAGGNQPQHF
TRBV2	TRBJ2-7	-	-	TGTGCCAGCAGTGACCACTCATCAGGGGTGAGAACGATTTACGAGCAGTACTTC	CASSDHSSGVRTIYEQYF
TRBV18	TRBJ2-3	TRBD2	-	TGTGCCAGCTCACCCGCAGCGGGGGGGATCACAGATACGCAGTATTTT	CASSPAAGGITDTQYF
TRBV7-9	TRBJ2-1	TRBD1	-	TGTGCCAGCAGCCTAACCGGGACAGGTATATCCAATGAGCAGTTCTTC	CASSLTGTGISNEQFF
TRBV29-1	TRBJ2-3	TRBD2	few	TGCAGCGTTGCGCGGGGGGCAGATACGCAGTATTTT	CSVARGADTQYF
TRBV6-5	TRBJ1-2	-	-	TGTGCCAGCAGTTCCCTCTATAACTATGGCTACACCTTC	CASSSLYNYGYTF
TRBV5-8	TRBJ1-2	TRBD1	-	TGTGCCAGCCATAGACAGGGGAATGGCTACACCTTC	CASHRQGNGYTF
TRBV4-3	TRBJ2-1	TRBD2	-	TGCGCCAGCAGCCAAGATCATCGGGCTAGCGGGAGGGTTGGGCAGTTCTTC	CASSQDHRASGRVGQFF
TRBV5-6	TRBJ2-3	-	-	TGTGCCAGCAGCCCGGGGGTGACTTCCCCAGATACGCAGTATTTT	CASSPGVTSPDTQYF
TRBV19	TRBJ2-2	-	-	TGTGCCAGTAGTAAAAGCAGGGCGAACACCGGGGAGCTGTTTTTT	CASSKSRANTGELFF
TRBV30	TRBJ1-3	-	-	TGTGCCTGGAAGGCGGGGCAATCTGGAAACACCATATATTTT	CAWKAGQSGNTIYF
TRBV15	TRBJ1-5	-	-	TGTGCCACCAAAGGCCCAGGGGAGCCCCAGCATTTT	CATKGPGEPQHF
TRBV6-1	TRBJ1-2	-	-	TGTGCCAGCAGTGTAGGGCCCACCACTCAGCGGTATGGCTACACCTTC	CASSVGPTTQRYGYTF
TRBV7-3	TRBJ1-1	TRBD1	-	TGTGCCAGCAGCCCCCTCGTTATGGACAGGGGACGAACTGAAGCTTTCTTT	CASSPLVMDRGRTEAFF
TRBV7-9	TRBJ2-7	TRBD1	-	TGTGCCAGCAGGTCGACAGGGCACGAGCAGTACTTC	CASRSTGHEQYF
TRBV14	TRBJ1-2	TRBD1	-	TGTGCCAGCAGCCCGACAGGGGCCCGGTATGGCTACACCTTC	CASSPTGARYGYTF
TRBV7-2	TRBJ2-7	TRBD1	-	TGTGCCAGCAGCTTAGCCTCGACAGGGGTCTACGAGCAGTACTTC	CASSLASTGVYEQYF
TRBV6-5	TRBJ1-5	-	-	TGTGCCAGCAGTTACTCGAGCGGAAATCAGCCCCAGCATTTT	CASSYSSGNQPQHF
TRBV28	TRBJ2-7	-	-	TGTGCCAGCAGTTTAAACCCCCCCCTCGGGTACGAGCAGTACTTC	CASSLNPPLGYEQYF